This T cell receptor beta chain was observed in a study of blood T cell repertoires in COVID-19. Study context: Collection of acute and convalescent COVID-19 samples took place in the United States, Italy and Spain. The cDNA or gDNA used as material had been derived from T cells, B-cell-depleted T cells, or PBMCs.

CDR1 and CDR2 from the germline V gene are MDHEN and SYDVKM. The CDR3 is made up of 16 amino acids. The V and J ends lost 7 bases and 9 bases respectively, with 25 bases between them. Source study methods: Amplification with reference gene primers provided the estimates of nucleated cell counts. Generated by immunoSEQ multiplex PCR, the TCRdb table keeps only in-frame clones and is missing some. V and J calls plus clone size are reproduced from that table; the DNA served to infer D and trimming. The table lists over 85,000 clones, 87% of them singletons. The origin of this receptor is a male donor with acute or convalescent COVID-19. The chain recombines TRBV28 with TRBJ2-1, with D maybe TRBD1 (5 bases). The specimen was peripheral blood. The CDR3, as DNA: TGTGCCAGCATGGGTTGGGGTGAAGGGGCACGAAGTGAGCAGTTCTTC. Residues: CASMGWGEGARSEQFF.